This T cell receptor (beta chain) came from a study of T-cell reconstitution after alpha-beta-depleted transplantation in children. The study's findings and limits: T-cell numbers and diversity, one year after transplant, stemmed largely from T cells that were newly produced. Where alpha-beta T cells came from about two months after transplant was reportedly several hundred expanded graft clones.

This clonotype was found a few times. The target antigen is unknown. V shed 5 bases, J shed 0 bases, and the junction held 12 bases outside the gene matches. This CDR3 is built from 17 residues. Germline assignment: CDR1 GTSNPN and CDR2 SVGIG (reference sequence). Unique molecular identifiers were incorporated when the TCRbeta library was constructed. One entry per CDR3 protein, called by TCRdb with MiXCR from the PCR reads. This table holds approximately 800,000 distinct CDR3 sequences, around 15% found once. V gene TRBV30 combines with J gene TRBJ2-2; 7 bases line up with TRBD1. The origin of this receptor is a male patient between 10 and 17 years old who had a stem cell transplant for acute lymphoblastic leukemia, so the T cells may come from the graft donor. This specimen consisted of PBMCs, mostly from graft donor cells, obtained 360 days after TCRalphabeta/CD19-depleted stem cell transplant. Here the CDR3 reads CAWFALNRGANTGELFF. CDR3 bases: TGTGCCTGGTTCGCATTGAACAGGGGAGCGAACACCGGGGAGCTGTTTTTT.